What follows are 25 T cell receptor beta chains derived from one specimen sequenced in a study of vaccination and CD4 T cells after COVID-19 (dated by TCRdb to the early 2020s). These receptors have no known antigen. The method behind the library was PCR. Sequencer: Illumina iSeq 100. DNA from cultured CD4+ T cells was subjected to TCR sequencing with the Oncomine TCR Beta short-read assay at the Johns Hopkins FTIC core. In-frame beta chains were kept once TCRdb had trimmed the public reads at Q25 with fastp and called clones with MiXCR. Duplicate CDR3 protein sequences are folded into a single record with the most common DNA and genes. The sample profile shows some 7,900 distinct CDR3 sequences; around 30% of them were found once. 30% to 35% of the sample lies in the top ten. The sample's treatment or condition, from its label and the paper: approximately nine-day PBMC culture with coronavirus spike peptide pools or control peptides (ViraFEST assay). CD4+ T cells from unexposed donors were collected before the COVID-19 pandemic (2011-2018).

Sequenced input: CD4+ T cells from blood, cultured in vitro. The source is a human donor in good health.

This clonotype was observed a few times. The chain links TRBV20-1 to TRBJ1-6, with 7 positions matching TRBD1. Germline CDR1 and CDR2: DFQATT and SNEGSKA (reference sequence). V lost 5 bases, J lost 10 bases, and 8 bases stayed unmatched. This CDR3 is built from 13 residues. CDR3 coding DNA: TGCAGTGCTCCAGGCGACAGGGCATCACCCCTCCACTTT. Its translation: CSAPGDRASPLHF.

The gene calls are TRBV6-2 or TRBV6-3 and TRBJ1-2; 7 positions match TRBD1. CDR3 length: 15 residues. With 5 bases clipped from V and 4 bases from J, the junction kept 10 bases outside the gene matches. CDR1 and CDR2 (germline): MNHEY, SVGEGT. The CDR3 sequence: CASSPVVTGTYGYTF. CDR3 nucleotide sequence: TGTGCCAGCAGTCCCGTTGTGACAGGGACCTATGGCTACACCTTC.

This clonotype was seen a few times. The CDR3, as DNA: TGTGCCAGCAGTGACGGACAAACCGGGGAGCTGTTTTTT. This translates into CASSDGQTGELFF. The J gene is TRBJ2-2, the V gene TRBV6-4; D might be TRBD1 (5 bases). This CDR3 contains 13 residues. Deletions cut 2 bases from V and 5 bases from J, with 6 bases between. From germline, CDR1 is MRHNA and CDR2 SNTAGT.

This clonotype was recorded a few times. This chain connects TRBV25-1 to TRBJ2-1; 12 bases line up with TRBD1. The CDR3 loop spans 15 amino acids. Trimming at V came to 7 bases and at J to 6 bases, leaving 7 bases not matched to a gene. Germline CDR1 reads MGHDK; CDR2 reads SYGVNS. In DNA form, the CDR3 reads TGTGCCAGCAACCCCGGGACAGGGGGCCCCAATGAGCAGTTCTTC. This translates into CASNPGTGGPNEQFF.

This chain joins TRBV19 and TRBJ2-5; D may be TRBD2 (5 bases). Per germline, CDR1 LNHDA and CDR2 SQIVND (reference sequence). V was cut by 5 bases and J by 4 bases, with 5 bases left in between. The CDR3 is 11 residues long. The CDR3 sequence: CASSEGETQYF. Written as DNA, the CDR3 is TGTGCCAGTAGTGAGGGAGAGACCCAGTACTTC.

This chain connects TRBV6-1 to TRBJ2-1; TRBD1 matches 8 bases. The CDR3 is made up of 15 amino acids. J gave up 2 bases and V 5 bases, and 5 bases lay outside the gene matches. In germline, CDR1 is MNHNS, CDR2 SASEGT. The CDR3 DNA is TGTGCCAGCAGTCGGACAGGGAATCCCTACAATGAGCAGTTCTTC. Its translation is CASSRTGNPYNEQFF.

This clonotype counts as medium-sized. The V gene is TRBV11-2, the J gene TRBJ2-5, with 10 bases fitting TRBD2. The J segment lost 5 bases and the V segment lost 5 bases, leaving 8 bases of the junction unmatched. In germline, CDR1 is SGHAT, CDR2 FQNNGV. This CDR3 region has 15 residues. The CDR3 bases are TGTGCCAGCAGCCTTTCTAGCGGGGGTGGTGAGACCCAGTACTTC. As protein: CASSLSSGGGETQYF.

Relative to its sample, this clonotype is medium-sized. V is TRBV20-1 and J is TRBJ1-5; D may be TRBD1 (6 bases). Germline loops: CDR1 DFQATT, CDR2 SNEGSKA (reference sequence). With 0 bases removed from V and 1 base from J, the gap between germline ends came to 13 bases. This CDR3 spans 16 amino acids. In nucleotides, the CDR3 is TGCAGTGCTAGAGATCGGAACCAGGGGAGCAATCAGCCCCAGCATTTT. This gives the protein CSARDRNQGSNQPQHF.

This clonotype was picked up a small number of times. The chain couples TRBV20-1 to TRBJ2-1; 8 bases map to TRBD1. There are 14 residues in the CDR3. After removal of 1 base from V and 5 bases from J, the junction contained 4 bases not matched to a gene. The germline V gene encodes CDR1 DFQATT and CDR2 SNEGSKA (reference sequence). The CDR3: CSARGTGFDNEQFF. As DNA, the CDR3 is TGCAGTGCTAGAGGGACAGGGTTTGACAATGAGCAGTTCTTC.

This chain uses TRBV6-1 with TRBJ1-4; 7 bases line up with TRBD1. CDR3 size: 12 residues. Germline assignment: CDR1 MNHNS and CDR2 SASEGT. With 7 bases clipped from V and 8 bases from J, the junction kept 4 bases outside the gene matches. The CDR3 region has the DNA TGTGCCAGCAAAACAGGGGAAGAAAAACTGTTTTTT. The encoded protein is CASKTGEEKLFF.

This clonotype was found a few times. The genes are TRBV29-1 and TRBJ2-5; 9 nucleotides agree with TRBD1. Germline CDR1 reads SQVTM; CDR2 reads ANQGSEA. CDR3 length equals 12 residues. CDR3 sequence (DNA): TGCATGATCCGGGACAGGGCTGAGACCCAGTACTTC. This sequence encodes CMIRDRAETQYF.

V gene TRBV7-9 combines with J gene TRBJ2-3; D gene ambiguous. Trimming removed 5 bases at V and 2 bases at J, with 2 bases between. Germline V lookup: CDR1 SEHNR, CDR2 FQNEAQ (reference sequence). CDR3 length: 11 amino acids. The chain's CDR3 is CASSATDTQYF. As DNA, the CDR3 is TGTGCCAGCAGCGCCACAGATACGCAGTATTTT.

The chain uses TRBV9 and TRBJ2-5; weak D call: TRBD1 (6 bases). CDR1 is SGDLS and CDR2 is YYNGEE in the germline V gene. Trimming removed 4 bases from V and 0 bases from J, with 13 bases in between. The CDR3 contains 15 residues. The CDR3 coding sequence is TGTGCCAGCAGCCTCGGGACAATTTACCAAGAGACCCAGTACTTC. Its translation: CASSLGTIYQETQYF.

V and J are TRBV18 and TRBJ1-2; D is unresolved. The V end lost 2 bases, the J end lost 6 bases, and 10 bases lay between the germline ends. CDR3 length: 13 residues. CDR1 KGHSH and CDR2 LQKENI come from the germline V gene. The CDR3 DNA sequence: TGTGCCAGCTCACCAGAGGGAAGCCATGGCTACACCTTC. This sequence encodes CASSPEGSHGYTF.

By proportion, this clonotype is medium-sized. The CDR3: CSAHRGNSPLHF. The DNA of the CDR3 is TGCAGTGCTCACAGGGGTAATTCACCCCTCCACTTT. J is TRBJ1-6 and V is TRBV20-1, with TRBD1 matching 7 bases. V lost 5 bases, J lost 6 bases, and 1 base stayed unmatched. The CDR3 has 12 residues. Germline assignment: CDR1 DFQATT and CDR2 SNEGSKA (reference sequence).

The rearrangement links TRBV6-2 or TRBV6-3 to TRBJ2-3, with TRBD2 matching over 8 bases. This CDR3 is 14 amino acids long. Looked up from germline, CDR1 is MNHEY and CDR2 is SVGEGT. V dropped 7 bases and J dropped 2; count of bases not matched to a gene: 5. The CDR3 DNA sequence: TGTGCCAGCAAGAGCGGGGGCCCCACAGATACGCAGTATTTT. Its translation is CASKSGGPTDTQYF.

The V and J genes are TRBV10-3 and TRBJ1-1, with a weak D call TRBD1 (6 bases). Trimming removed 3 bases from V and 0 bases from J, with 11 bases in between. The CDR3 loop spans 15 amino acids. The germline V gene encodes CDR1 ENHRY and CDR2 SYGVKD. The CDR3 spells CAISEQGEMNTEAFF. The DNA for the CDR3 is TGTGCCATCAGTGAACAGGGCGAAATGAACACTGAAGCTTTCTTT.

Only a few counts were recorded for this clonotype. The rearrangement joins TRBV20-1 to TRBJ2-2, with 8 bases identical to TRBD1. After removal of 6 bases from V and 3 bases from J, the junction contained 0 bases not matched to a gene. CDR1 is DFQATT and CDR2 is SNEGSKA in the germline V gene (reference sequence). The CDR3 is made up of 12 amino acids. As DNA, the CDR3 is TGCAGTGCGGACAGGGACACCGGGGAGCTGTTTTTT. This sequence encodes CSADRDTGELFF.

The chain recombines TRBV6-5 with TRBJ1-1; D remains unclear. The germline V gene encodes CDR1 MNHEY and CDR2 SVGAGI. V dropped 6 bases and J dropped 1 base, with 12 bases sitting between them. This CDR3 contains 14 residues. This CDR3 reads CASSYEGGNTEAFF. The CDR3 coding sequence is TGTGCCAGCAGCTACGAGGGTGGGAACACTGAAGCTTTCTTT.

The chain recombines TRBV21-1 with TRBJ1-4; no check of the table's D call, TRBD1, against the DNA was made. TRBV21-1 is deemed a pseudogene. The length of the CDR3 is 13 residues. This CDR3 is CASSLRGCEKLFF. CDR3 nucleotide sequence: TGTGCCAGCAGCCTACGGGGGTGTGAAAAACTGTTTTTT.

The rearrangement joins TRBV5-6 to TRBJ1-6; a possible D gene is TRBD1 (6 bases). In germline, CDR1 is SGHDT, CDR2 YYEEEE. The germline V and J ends were trimmed by 0 bases and 10 bases, with 17 bases remaining between them. The CDR3 extends over 16 amino acids. Here the CDR3 DNA reads TGTGCCAGCAGCTTGGCCCTAGGGGGAGTCGGATCACCCCTCCACTTT. Translating it yields CASSLALGGVGSPLHF.

Regarding this clonotype: A junction end diverges from the germline sequence, so it may reflect a read error. The gene calls are TRBV2 and TRBJ1-2; no definite D call. Germline lookup yields CDR1 SNHLY and CDR2 FYNNEI. This CDR3 has 8 amino acids. This CDR3 reads CAKQLDGF. DNA of the CDR3: TGTGCCAAACAGCTTGATGGCTTC.

The chain recombines TRBV9 with TRBJ2-3, with 9 bases that match TRBD2. Germline V lookup: CDR1 SGDLS, CDR2 YYNGEE. V dropped 0 bases and J dropped 4; count of bases not matched to a gene: 12. This CDR3 is 18 amino acids long. The CDR3 DNA sequence: TGTGCCAGCAGCGTAGCCCCTCACTGGCGGGGGGGGGCAGATACGCAGTATTTT. Residues: CASSVAPHWRGGADTQYF. Supplemented by reference TRBV9 and TRBJ2-3, the full variable domain reads DSGVTQTPKHLITATGQRVTLRCSPRSGDLSVYWYQQSLDQGLQFLIQYYNGEERAKGNILERFSAQQFPDLHSELNLSSLELGDSALYFCASSVAPHWRGGADTQYFGPGTRLTVL.

The chain couples TRBV11-2 to TRBJ2-2; D may correspond to TRBD1 or TRBD2 (6 bases each). The V and J ends lost 1 base and 4 bases respectively, with 13 bases between them. Germline V gene sequence: CDR1 SGHAT, CDR2 FQNNGV. The CDR3 has 16 amino acids. CDR3 amino acids: CASSLGGAPSTGELFF. CDR3 bases: TGTGCCAGCAGCTTAGGGGGGGCGCCGAGCACCGGGGAGCTGTTTTTT.

This clonotype was seen more than once but under ten times. V and J are TRBV27 and TRBJ1-1; TRBD1 aligns across 7 bases. This CDR3 is 15 amino acids long. Trimming removed 4 bases from V and 9 bases from J; junction bases left unmatched: 14. Germline CDR1 and CDR2: MNHEY and SMNVEV (reference sequence). The CDR3 spells CASSSPLRGQQQAFF. CDR3 DNA sequence: TGTGCCAGCAGTTCTCCCCTTAGGGGGCAGCAACAAGCTTTCTTT.